What follows is one TCR beta chain and its context. The antigen is not known. MiXCR was run by TCRdb on the 5' RACE reads, yielding one entry per CDR3 protein. The data show 300,000 or so distinct CDR3 sequences, with about an eighth seen just once and roughly 0.5% held by the top ten. The sample is drawn from a study of T cells after yellow fever vaccination. Findings and caveats of the study: A faster peak, day 5 versus 15, was reached by the weaker secondary response.

This clonotype originated in a man younger than 45 who received the YFV17D yellow fever vaccine. This specimen was CD4+ T cells sorted from PBMCs, taken 45 days after the yellow fever booster vaccination.

The CDR3 nucleotides read TGTGCCAGCAGTGGGACAGCAGCCAAAAACATTCAGTACTTC. It specifies CASSGTAAKNIQYF. The chain carries TRBV6-1 and TRBJ2-4; tentatively, D is TRBD1 (6 bases). The V gene's germline CDR1 is MNHNS and CDR2 SASEGT. V was pared by 4 bases and J by 0 bases, with 7 bases between. The CDR3 is 14 residues long.